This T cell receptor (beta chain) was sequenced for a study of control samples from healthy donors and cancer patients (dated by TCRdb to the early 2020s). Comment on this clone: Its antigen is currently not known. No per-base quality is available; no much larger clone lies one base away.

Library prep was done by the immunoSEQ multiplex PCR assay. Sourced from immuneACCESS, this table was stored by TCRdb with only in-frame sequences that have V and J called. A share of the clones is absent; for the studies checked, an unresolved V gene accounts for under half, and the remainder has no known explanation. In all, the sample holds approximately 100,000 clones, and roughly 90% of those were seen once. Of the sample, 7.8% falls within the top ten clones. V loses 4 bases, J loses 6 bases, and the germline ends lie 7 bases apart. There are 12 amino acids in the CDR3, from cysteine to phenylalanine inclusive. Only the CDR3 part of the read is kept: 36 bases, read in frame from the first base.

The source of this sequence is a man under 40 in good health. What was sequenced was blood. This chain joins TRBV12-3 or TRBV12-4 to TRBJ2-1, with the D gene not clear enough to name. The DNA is TGTGCCAGCAGTTCCGCTATCAATGAGCAGTTCTTC. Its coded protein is CASSSAINEQFF.